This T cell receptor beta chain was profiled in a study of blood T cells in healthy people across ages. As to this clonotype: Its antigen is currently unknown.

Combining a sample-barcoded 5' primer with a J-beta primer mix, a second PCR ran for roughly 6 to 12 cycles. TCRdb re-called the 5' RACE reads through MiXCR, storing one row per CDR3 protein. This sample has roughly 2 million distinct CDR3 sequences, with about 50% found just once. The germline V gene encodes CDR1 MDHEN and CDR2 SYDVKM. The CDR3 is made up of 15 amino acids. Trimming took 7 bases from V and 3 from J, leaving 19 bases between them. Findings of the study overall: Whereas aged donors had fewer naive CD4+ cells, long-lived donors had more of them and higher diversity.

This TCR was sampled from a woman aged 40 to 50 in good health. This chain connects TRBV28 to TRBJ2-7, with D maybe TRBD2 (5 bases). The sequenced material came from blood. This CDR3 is CASMRADTLGYEQYF. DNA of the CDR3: TGTGCCAGCATGCGGGCCGACACGTTAGGCTACGAGCAGTACTTC. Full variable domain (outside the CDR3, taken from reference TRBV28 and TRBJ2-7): DVKVTQSSRYLVKRTGEKVFLECVQDMDHENMFWYRQDPGLGLRLIYFSYDVKMKEKGDIPEGYSVSREKKERFSLILESASTNQTSMYLCASMRADTLGYEQYFGPGTRLTVT.